This T cell receptor (beta chain) was recorded in a study of blood T cell repertoires in COVID-19 (dated by TCRdb to the early 2020s). Turning to the overall study: Samples covering the acute and convalescent phases of COVID-19 were provided by collaborators in the United States, Italy and Spain. The prospective study material was composed of cDNA or gDNA derived from T cells, B-cell-depleted T cells, or PBMCs. Subjects who had been exposed to COVID-19, were actively infected with it, or had recovered from it provided the deeply sampled blood TCRbeta repertoires that made up the dataset. The sample metadata nearly always contained a de-identified subject ID, COVID-19 status, age in years and sex. The repertoires were released in a freely available public database intended as a resource for research on the immune response to SARS-CoV-2. The samples were drawn from two sources: the first 160 participants of the ongoing ImmuneRACE study, and fewer than 1,500 subjects contributed by 6 global collaborators. Where available, HLA class I and class II types were taken from metadata supplied by the sample provider and were not determined by assay-based typing. Study-wide conclusions, independent of this receptor: Clinical and demographic metadata were provided uncurated, with the amount varying by source and participant.

For this chain, trimming is 4 bases at the V end and 8 bases at the J end, and the number of junction bases without a gene match is 7. Sequences SGHRS (CDR1) and YFSETQ (CDR2) are obtained from the germline V gene. Spanning cysteine to phenylalanine, the CDR3 consists of 15 amino acids. This entry keeps only the CDR3 DNA: 45 bases, framed from base 1. TCRbeta CDR3 regions were amplified from genomic DNA by means of the immunoSEQ Assay, a bias-controlled multiplex PCR. The original methods were these. The number of nucleated cells in each sample was estimated by amplification of reference gene primers within the assay. Sequence reads were collapsed and filtered to measure the absolute abundance of every unique TCRbeta CDR3 rearrangement. For each sample, productive Simpson clonality was calculated as the square root of Simpson's diversity index across productive rearrangements. TCRdb obtained this table from immuneACCESS and retained in-frame rearrangements with V and J assigned. These tables miss some clones; where compared with another copy, unresolved V genes account for less than half of the shortfall, and the remainder is unexplained. The V and J calls and clone size come from that table; D and trimming were worked out from the DNA. This sample gives some 350,000 clones in total; roughly 88% of them show up just once. The leading ten clones occupy less than 5.5% of the sample.

About this clone itself: Which antigen it targets is not known. No clone much larger than this one lies a single base away; base qualities are absent.

In the prospective study, participants were 18 to 89 years old, resided in 25 or so geographic areas of the United States, and were enrolled through a virtual design. Cohort assignment in the prospective study relied on participant-reported clinical history from a screening survey and a study questionnaire. Recovered participants in ImmuneRACE Cohort 3 were defined as having two consecutive negative NP/OP PCR tests, clearance from a healthcare professional, or resolution of symptoms. In the prospective study, mobile phlebotomists collected whole blood, serum and a nasopharyngeal or oropharyngeal swab from each participant. Additional blood draws and questionnaires over an approximately 2-month period could optionally be provided by prospective study participants. Before DNA extraction, prospective study blood samples were shipped either frozen or at room temperature.

The sequencing input was PBMCs or T cells enriched from blood (not recorded which). The rearranged chain carries TRBV5-1 and TRBJ1-6; 9 central nucleotides agree with TRBD1. This TCR derives from a man younger than 40 who had recovered from COVID-19. The CDR3 amino acid sequence is: CASSPGTGSYSPLHF. The sequenced DNA: TGCGCCAGCAGCCCTGGGACAGGGTCTTATTCACCCCTCCACTTT.